This TCR beta chain was sequenced for a study of cytomegalovirus exposure and HLA in healthy donors. Study outcomes and limitations: Researchers catalogued some 160 TCR beta chains as cytomegalovirus-associated. When a later analysis compared HLA-associated TCR beta chains with equally common others, the HLA-associated chains turned out to be more clonally expanded and to have lower generation probabilities. An analysis that came later showed most CMV-associated TCR beta chains appearing HLA-restricted.

To note about this clone: The antigen is undetermined.

Trimming removed 3 bases at V and 5 bases at J, with 10 bases between. This CDR3 spans 14 amino acids. CDR1 is LNHDA, CDR2 SQIVND, per germline (reference sequence). The PCR employed 60 Vbeta primers together with 13 Jbeta primers. Measured with immunoSEQ multiplex PCR; TCRdb has only the in-frame clones, and not every one. The table shows 100,000 to 150,000 clones, with approximately 69% occurring only once. The clonotype was recovered from a man aged 40-49 years in good health and CMV-seropositive. The V gene is TRBV19, the J gene TRBJ1-4; D possibly corresponds to TRBD1 (6 bases). Source material: PBMCs. In DNA form, the CDR3 reads TGTGCCAGTAGTATGGACAGTCAGAATGAAAAACTGTTTTTT. Protein sequence: CASSMDSQNEKLFF.